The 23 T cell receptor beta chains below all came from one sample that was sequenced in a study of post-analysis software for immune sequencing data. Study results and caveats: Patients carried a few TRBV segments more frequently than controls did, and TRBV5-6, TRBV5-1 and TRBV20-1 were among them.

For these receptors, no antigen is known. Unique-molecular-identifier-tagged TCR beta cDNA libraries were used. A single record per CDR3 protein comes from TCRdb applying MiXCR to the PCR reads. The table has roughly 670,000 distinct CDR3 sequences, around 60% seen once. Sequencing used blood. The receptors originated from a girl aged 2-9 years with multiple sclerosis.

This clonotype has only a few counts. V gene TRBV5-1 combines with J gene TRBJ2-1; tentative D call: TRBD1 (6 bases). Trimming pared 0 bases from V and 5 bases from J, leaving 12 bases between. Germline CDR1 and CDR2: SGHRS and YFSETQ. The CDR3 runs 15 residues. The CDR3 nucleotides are TGCGCCAGCAGCTTGGCCCCGGGACAAGACAATGAGCAGTTCTTC. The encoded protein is CASSLAPGQDNEQFF.

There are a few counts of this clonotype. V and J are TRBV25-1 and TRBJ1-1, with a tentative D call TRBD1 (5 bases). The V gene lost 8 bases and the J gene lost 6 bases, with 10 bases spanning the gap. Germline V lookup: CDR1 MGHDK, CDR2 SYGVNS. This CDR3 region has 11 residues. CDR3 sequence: CASRGGSEAFF. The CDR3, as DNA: TGTGCCAGCCGGGGGGGTTCTGAAGCTTTCTTT.

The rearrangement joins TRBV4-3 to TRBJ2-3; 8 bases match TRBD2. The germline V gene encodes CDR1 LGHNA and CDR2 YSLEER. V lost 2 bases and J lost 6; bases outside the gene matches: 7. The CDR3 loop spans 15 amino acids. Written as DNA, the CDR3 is TGCGCCAGCAGCCAATACGGGGGGGCCTACGATACGCAGTATTTT. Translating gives CASSQYGGAYDTQYF.

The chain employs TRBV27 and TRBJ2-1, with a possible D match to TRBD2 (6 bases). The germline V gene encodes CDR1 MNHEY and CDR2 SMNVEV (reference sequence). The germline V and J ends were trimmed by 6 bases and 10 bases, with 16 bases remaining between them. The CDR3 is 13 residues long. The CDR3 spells CASSFTAAGEQFF. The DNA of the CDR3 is TGTGCCAGCAGCTTTACAGCCGCGGGGGAGCAGTTCTTC.

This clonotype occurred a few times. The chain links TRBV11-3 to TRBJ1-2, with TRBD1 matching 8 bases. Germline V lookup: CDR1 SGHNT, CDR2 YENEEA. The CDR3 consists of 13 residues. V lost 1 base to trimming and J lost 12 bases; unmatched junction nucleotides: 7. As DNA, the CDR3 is TGTGCCAGCAGCTTAGGGGAGGGACAGGCTCACACCTTC. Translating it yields CASSLGEGQAHTF.

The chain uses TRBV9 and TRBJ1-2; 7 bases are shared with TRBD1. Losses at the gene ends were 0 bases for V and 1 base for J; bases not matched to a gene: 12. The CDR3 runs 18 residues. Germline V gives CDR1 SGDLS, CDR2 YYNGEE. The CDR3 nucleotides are TGTGCCAGCAGCGTAGCGCCGGGCAGGGGGGAAGGTAACTATGGCTACACCTTC. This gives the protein CASSVAPGRGEGNYGYTF.

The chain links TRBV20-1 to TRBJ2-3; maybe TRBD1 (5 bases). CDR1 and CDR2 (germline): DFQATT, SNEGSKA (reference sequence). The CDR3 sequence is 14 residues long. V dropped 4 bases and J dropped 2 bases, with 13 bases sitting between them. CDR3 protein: CSAITTAYTDTQYF. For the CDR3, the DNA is TGCAGTGCTATTACGACAGCCTACACAGATACGCAGTATTTT.

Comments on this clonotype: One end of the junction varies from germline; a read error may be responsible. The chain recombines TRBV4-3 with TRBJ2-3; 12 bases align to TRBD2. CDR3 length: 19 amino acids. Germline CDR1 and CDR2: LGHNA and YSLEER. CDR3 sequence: CAGSLYAPRLAGGTDTQYF. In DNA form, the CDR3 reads TGCGCCGGCAGCCTCTACGCTCCAAGACTAGCGGGGGGCACAGATACGCAGTATTTT.

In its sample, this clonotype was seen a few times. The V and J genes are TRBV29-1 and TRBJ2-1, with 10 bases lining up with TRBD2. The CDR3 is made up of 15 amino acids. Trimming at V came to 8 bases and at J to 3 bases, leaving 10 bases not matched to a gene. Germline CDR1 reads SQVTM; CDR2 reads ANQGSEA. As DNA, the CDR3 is TGCAGCTTCCAGTCTAGCGGGGGTTTCTACAATGAGCAGTTCTTC. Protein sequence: CSFQSSGGFYNEQFF.

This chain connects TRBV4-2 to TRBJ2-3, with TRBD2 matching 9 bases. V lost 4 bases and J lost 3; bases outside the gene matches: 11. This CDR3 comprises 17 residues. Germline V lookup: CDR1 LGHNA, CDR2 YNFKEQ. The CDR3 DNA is TGTGCCAGCAGCCCTCGCCCTGGGCGGGGGGGGACAGATACGCAGTATTTT. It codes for CASSPRPGRGGTDTQYF.

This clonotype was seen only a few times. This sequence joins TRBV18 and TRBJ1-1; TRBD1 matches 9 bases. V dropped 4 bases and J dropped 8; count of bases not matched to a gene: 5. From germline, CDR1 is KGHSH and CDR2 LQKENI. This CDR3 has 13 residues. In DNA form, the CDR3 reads TGTGCCAGCTCACTAAAACAGGGGGCGGAAGCTTTCTTT. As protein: CASSLKQGAEAFF.

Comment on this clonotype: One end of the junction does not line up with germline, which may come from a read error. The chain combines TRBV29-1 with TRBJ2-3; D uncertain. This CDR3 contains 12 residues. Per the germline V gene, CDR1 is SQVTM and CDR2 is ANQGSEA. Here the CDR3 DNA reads TGCAGCGCAACTCCGGACGGAGATACGCGGTATTTT. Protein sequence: CSATPDGDTRYF.

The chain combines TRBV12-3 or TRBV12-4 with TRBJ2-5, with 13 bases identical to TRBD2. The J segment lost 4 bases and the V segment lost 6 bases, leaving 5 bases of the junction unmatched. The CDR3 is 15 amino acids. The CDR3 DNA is TGTGCCAGCAGCCAGACTAGCGGGAGGAGAGAGACCCAGTACTTC. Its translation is CASSQTSGRRETQYF.

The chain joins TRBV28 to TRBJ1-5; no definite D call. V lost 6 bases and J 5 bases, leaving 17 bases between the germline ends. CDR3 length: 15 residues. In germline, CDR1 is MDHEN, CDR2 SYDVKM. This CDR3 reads CASRPSASRHQPQHF. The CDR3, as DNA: TGTGCCAGCAGACCCTCGGCCTCTAGGCATCAGCCCCAGCATTTT.

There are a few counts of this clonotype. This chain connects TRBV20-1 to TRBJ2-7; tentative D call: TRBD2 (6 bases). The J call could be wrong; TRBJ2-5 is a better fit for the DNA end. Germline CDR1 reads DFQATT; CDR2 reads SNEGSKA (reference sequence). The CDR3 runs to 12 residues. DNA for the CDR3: TGCAGTGCTGCCTTAGCGGAAGAGACCCAGTACTTC. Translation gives CSAALAEETQYF.

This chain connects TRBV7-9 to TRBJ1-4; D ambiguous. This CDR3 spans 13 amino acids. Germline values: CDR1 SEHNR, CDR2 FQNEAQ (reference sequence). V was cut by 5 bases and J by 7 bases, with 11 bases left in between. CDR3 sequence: CASSLGYREKLFF. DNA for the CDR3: TGTGCCAGCAGCCTGGGTTATCGTGAAAAACTGTTTTTT. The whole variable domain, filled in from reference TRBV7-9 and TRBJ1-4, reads DTGVSQNPRHKITKRGQNVTFRCDPISEHNRLYWYRQTLGQGPEFLTYFQNEAQLEKSRLLSDRFSAERPKGSFSTLEIQRTEQGDSAMYLCASSLGYREKLFFGSGTQLSVL.

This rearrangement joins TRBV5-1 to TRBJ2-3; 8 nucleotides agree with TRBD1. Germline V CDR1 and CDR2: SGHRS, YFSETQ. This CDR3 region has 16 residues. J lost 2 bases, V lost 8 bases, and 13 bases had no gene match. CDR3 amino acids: CASTPGDRLATDTQYF. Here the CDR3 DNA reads TGCGCCAGTACCCCAGGGGACAGGCTTGCCACAGATACGCAGTATTTT.

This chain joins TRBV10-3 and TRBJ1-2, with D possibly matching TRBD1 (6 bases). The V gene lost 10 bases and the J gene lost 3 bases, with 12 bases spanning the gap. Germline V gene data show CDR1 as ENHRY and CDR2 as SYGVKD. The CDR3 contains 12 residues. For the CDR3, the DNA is TGTGCCACACAGGAGGGGGACTATGGCTACACCTTC. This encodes CATQEGDYGYTF.

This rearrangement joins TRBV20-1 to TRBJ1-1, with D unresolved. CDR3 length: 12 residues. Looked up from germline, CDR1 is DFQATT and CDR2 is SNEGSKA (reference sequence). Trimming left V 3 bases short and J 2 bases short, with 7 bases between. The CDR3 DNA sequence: TGCAGTGCTAGTATTCCTAACACTGAAGCTTTCTTT. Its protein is CSASIPNTEAFF.

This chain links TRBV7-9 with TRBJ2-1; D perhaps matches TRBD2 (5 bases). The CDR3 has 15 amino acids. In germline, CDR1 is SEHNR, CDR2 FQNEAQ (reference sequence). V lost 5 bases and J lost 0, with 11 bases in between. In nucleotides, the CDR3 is TGTGCCAGCAGCCCGAGGGTTGACTCCTACAATGAGCAGTTCTTC. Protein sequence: CASSPRVDSYNEQFF.

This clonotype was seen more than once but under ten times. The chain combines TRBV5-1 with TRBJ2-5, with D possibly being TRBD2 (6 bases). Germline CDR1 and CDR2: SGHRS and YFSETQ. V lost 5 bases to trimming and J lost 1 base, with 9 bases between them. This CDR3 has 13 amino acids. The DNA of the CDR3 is TGCGCCAGCAGGGCGGGACTCCAAGAGACCCAGTACTTC. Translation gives CASRAGLQETQYF.

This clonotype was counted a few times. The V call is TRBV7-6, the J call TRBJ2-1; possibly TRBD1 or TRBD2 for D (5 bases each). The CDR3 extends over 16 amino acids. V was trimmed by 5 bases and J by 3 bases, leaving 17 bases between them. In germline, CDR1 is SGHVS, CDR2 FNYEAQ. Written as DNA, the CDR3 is TGTGCCAGCAGCCCGACCCCGGTGGGGGACTACAATGAGCAGTTCTTC. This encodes CASSPTPVGDYNEQFF. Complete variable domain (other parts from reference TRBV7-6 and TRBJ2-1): GAGVSQSPRYKVTKRGQDVALRCDPISGHVSLYWYRQALGQGPEFLTYFNYEAQQDKSGLPNDRFSAERPEGSISTLTIQRTEQRDSAMYRCASSPTPVGDYNEQFFGPGTRLTVL.

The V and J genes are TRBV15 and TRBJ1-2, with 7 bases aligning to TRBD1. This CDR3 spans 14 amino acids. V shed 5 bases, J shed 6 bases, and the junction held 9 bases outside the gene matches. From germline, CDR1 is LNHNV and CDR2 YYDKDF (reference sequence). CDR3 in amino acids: CATSLPGRGHGYTF. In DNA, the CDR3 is TGTGCCACCAGCCTACCTGGGAGGGGGCATGGCTACACCTTC.